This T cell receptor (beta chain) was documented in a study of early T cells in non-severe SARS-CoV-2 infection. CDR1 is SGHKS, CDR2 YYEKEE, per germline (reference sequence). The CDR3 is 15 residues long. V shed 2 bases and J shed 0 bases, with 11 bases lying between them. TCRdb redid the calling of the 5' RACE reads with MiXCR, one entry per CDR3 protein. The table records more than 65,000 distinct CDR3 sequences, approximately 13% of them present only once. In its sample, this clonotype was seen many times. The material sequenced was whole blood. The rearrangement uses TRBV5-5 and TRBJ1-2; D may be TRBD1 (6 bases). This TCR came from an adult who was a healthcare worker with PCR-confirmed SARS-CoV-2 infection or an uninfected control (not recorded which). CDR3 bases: TGTGCCAGCAGCTTTTCCAGGGACACTAACTATGGCTACACCTTC. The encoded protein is CASSFSRDTNYGYTF. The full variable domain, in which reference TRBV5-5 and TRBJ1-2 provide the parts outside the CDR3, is DAGVTQSPTHLIKTRGQQVTLRCSPISGHKSVSWYQQVLGQGPQFIFQYYEKEERGRGNFPDRFSARQFPNYSSELNVNALLLGDSALYLCASSFSRDTNYGYTFGSGTRLTVV.